This is a list of T cell receptor beta chains from one sample in a study of T cell changes during pregnancy in multiple sclerosis. Sequencing was performed with immunoSEQ multiplex PCR; in TCRdb, only in-frame clones are kept and a portion is missing. The table shows roughly 20,000 clones, with nearly 90% occurring only once. The specimen was CD8+ T cells from peripheral blood mononuclear cells, collected in the second trimester of pregnancy. The origin of the receptors is a female donor in good health, enrolled as a control in a pregnancy study. Both conserved end residues are part of each CDR3.

16 | TRBV19 | CASSILTGGDSYEQYF
13 | TRBV7-6 | CASSPGGNQPQHF
13 | TRBV9 | CASSVAFNQPQHF
16 | TRBV25-1 | CASSERLAGLSYTQYF
14 | TRBV9 | CASSPGGSTDTQYF
14 | TRBV7-9 | CATAGGGNTGELFF
15 | TRBV6-4 | CASSAGGESYNEQFF
12 | TRBV7-9 | CASSLSGGTQYF
15 | TRBV18 | CASSPRTDRQETQYF
12 | TRBV5-6 | CASSLGAGMEYF
14 | TRBV19 | CASTFSGSRNIQYF
12 | TRBV15 | CATSGSVEEQYF
15 | TRBV15 | CATSRPGQLPYGYTF
14 | TRBV27 | CASNGLDTDSPLHF
15 | TRBV6-5 | CASSYSGEPAQAQYF
15 | TRBV6-5 | CASRLLPGGNQPQHF
14 | TRBV7-9 | CASSYGRDPYGYTF
15 | TRBV6-4 | CASSDSSGGTDTQYF
11 | TRBV5-1 | CASSANEKLFF
12 | TRBV15 | CATSTSGQPQHF
15 | TRBV28 | CASSFPAASGNTIYF
18 | TRBV19 | CASSIGTTSLLYTGELFF
15 | TRBV6-5 | CASSRNTGVGETQYF
15 | TRBV19 | CASSDRQGIGQPQHF
13 | TRBV27 | CASSFPAGNTQYF
16 | TRBV7-9 | CASSFSGTRYQETQYF
15 | TRBV29-1 | CSVDLLDRGSYEQYF
12 | TRBV13 | CASSLLNYEQYF
14 | TRBV27 | CASSPGLNTGELFF
13 | TRBV19 | CASMKAGKETQYF
13 | TRBV5-6 | CASSFLSHNEQFF
15 | TRBV9 | CASSVAGLPQETQYF
12 | TRBV30 | CAWGQGVETQYF
14 | TRBV6-5 | CASSQRQTNTEAFF
14 | TRBV27 | CASSNRDRGETQYF
13 | TRBV28 | CASRSGRRYEQYF
18 | TRBV4-1 | CASSQGWQSGATNEKLFF
16 | TRBV27 | CASSILGTYITGELFF
15 | TRBV27 | CASSLSTGYPYEQYF
16 | TRBV4-2 | CASSQDSASATNEQFF
11 | TRBV29-1 | CSVDRGNEQFF
15 | TRBV5-1 | CASSSQTGGGDEQYF
15 | TRBV6-4 | CASSDGRGGTDTQYF
15 | TRBV5-6 | CASSYLIGGVHEQYF
14 | TRBV11-2 | CASSVSTGAAEAFF